The T cell receptor (beta chain) described here comes from a study of blood T cells in healthy people across ages. For the second PCR, which ran for about 7 to 11 cycles, a sample-barcoded 5' primer and a J-beta primer mix were used. Researchers report that a template-switch adaptor with 12 random nucleotides tagged each cDNA molecule. Every sample returned 3 million or more CDR3-containing paired-end reads. TCRdb fed the 5' RACE reads into MiXCR, producing one record per CDR3 protein. The sample includes roughly 2 million distinct CDR3 sequences, roughly 49% seen only once; the top ten take approximately 2%. Overall study results and limits: Naive CD4+ cells and diversity were both higher in long-lived donors than in aged donors. Older age coincided with a roughly linear decline in TCR beta diversity per million T cells.

In this sample, this clonotype turned up once. Its matching antigen is unknown. Germline-derived CDR1 and CDR2 are MNHEY and SVGEGT. Trimming cost V 5 bases and J 1 base; bases outside gene matches: 6. This CDR3 is 15 amino acids long. The source material was blood. This receptor was obtained from a woman between 40 and 55 years old in good health. The V call is TRBV6-2 or TRBV6-3, the J call TRBJ2-7, with TRBD2 matching 9 bases. The CDR3 here is CASSNHLAGSYEQYF. Here the CDR3 DNA reads TGTGCCAGCAGTAATCACCTAGCGGGGTCCTACGAGCAGTACTTC.